These 32 T cell receptor beta chains came from one sample sequenced in a study of control samples from healthy donors and cancer patients (dated by TCRdb to about 2020). Library preparation was by the immunoSEQ multiplex PCR assay. TCRdb's version of the immuneACCESS table is confined to in-frame rearrangements and falls short of the full clone set. An unresolved V gene accounts for under half of the shortfall where checked; the remainder is of unknown origin. This sample has some 140,000 clones in its table, and roughly 92% of those were observed once. Around 10% of the sample lies in the top ten. Sequenced input: blood. Every receptor here comes from a man aged 25-45 years in good health.

The chain combines TRBV14 with TRBJ1-1, with D possibly matching TRBD1 (5 bases). Trimming pared 4 bases from V and 0 bases from J, leaving 6 bases between. The germline CDR1 and CDR2 sequences are SGHDN and FVKESK. This CDR3 has 13 amino acids. CDR3 nucleotides: TGTGCCAGCAGCCGACAGATGAACACTGAAGCTTTCTTT. Translation gives CASSRQMNTEAFF.

The chain uses TRBV2 and TRBJ1-2; TRBD1 matches at 7 bases. Germline values: CDR1 SNHLY, CDR2 FYNNEI. V lost 6 bases, J lost 0 bases, and 4 bases stayed unmatched. The CDR3 consists of 14 residues. CDR3 bases: TGTGCCAGCAGGCGGGACAGACCTAACTATGGCTACACCTTC. The encoded protein is CASRRDRPNYGYTF.

The rearrangement joins TRBV7-3 to TRBJ2-3, with D unclear. The V and J ends lost 5 bases and 0 bases respectively, with 15 bases between them. CDR1 is SGHTA and CDR2 is FQGTGA in the germline V gene. CDR3 size: 16 residues. CDR3 in amino acids: CASSVGGGRSTDTQYF. In DNA form, the CDR3 reads TGTGCCAGCAGCGTGGGCGGCGGACGAAGCACAGATACGCAGTATTTT.

This clone was counted once. J is TRBJ2-7 and V is TRBV6-5, with D possibly TRBD2 on 6 matching bases. V was trimmed by 0 bases and J by 0 bases, leaving 9 bases between them. Per the germline V gene, CDR1 is MNHEY and CDR2 is SVGAGI. This CDR3 has 15 amino acids. The CDR3 DNA follows: TGTGCCAGCAGTTACTCTTGGGACTCCTCCTACGAGCAGTACTTC. Amino acids: CASSYSWDSSYEQYF.

V is TRBV10-3 and J is TRBJ2-1; no firm D call. Germline CDR1 and CDR2: ENHRY and SYGVKD. Trimming left V 2 bases short and J 7 bases short, with 12 bases between. The CDR3 has 14 residues. The CDR3 sequence: CAISEDEETNEQFF. CDR3 DNA sequence: TGTGCCATCAGTGAGGATGAAGAAACAAATGAGCAGTTCTTC.

This chain connects TRBV10-2 to TRBJ1-1, with TRBD1 as a possible D gene (6 bases). There are 16 residues in the CDR3. CDR1 and CDR2 from the germline V gene are WSHSY and SAAADI. V lost 7 bases and J lost 2, with 20 bases in between. The CDR3 DNA reads TGCGCCAGCACCAGGGGAGGGGGTACCGTTAACACTGAAGCTTTCTTT. Translating gives CASTRGGGTVNTEAFF.

This chain links TRBV5-4 with TRBJ2-1, with 10 nucleotides matching TRBD2. Trimming removed 0 bases from V and 6 bases from J; junction bases left unmatched: 3. Germline-derived CDR1 and CDR2 are SGHNT and YYREEE (reference sequence). CDR3 length equals 15 residues. CDR3 coding DNA: TGTGCCAGCAGCTTGGTGCTAGCGGGAGCCAATGAGCAGTTCTTC. Translated: CASSLVLAGANEQFF.

This clone was counted once. The J gene is TRBJ2-1, the V gene TRBV20-1; TRBD2 aligns across 8 bases. CDR1 is DFQATT and CDR2 is SNEGSKA in the germline V gene (reference sequence). The CDR3 consists of 12 residues. V trimming: 3 bases; J trimming: 8 bases; junction bases outside the gene matches: 3. CDR3 DNA sequence: TGCAGTGCTAGTGAGCGGGAGTATGAGCAGTTCTTC. Translation gives CSASEREYEQFF.

This chain uses TRBV2 with TRBJ1-3; 7 bases line up with TRBD1. Germline values: CDR1 SNHLY, CDR2 FYNNEI. This CDR3 spans 14 amino acids. V was pared by 6 bases and J by 4 bases, with 6 bases of the junction left unmatched. DNA for the CDR3: TGTGCCAGCAGCCGCACAGGGGCCGGAAACACCATATATTTT. It yields the protein CASSRTGAGNTIYF.

The CDR3 coding sequence is TGCGCCAGCAGTGAGTCTGGCAGGGAAGGGCAGCCCCAGCATTTT. It codes for CASSESGREGQPQHF. The rearrangement uses TRBV10-2 and TRBJ1-5; TRBD1 might be the D (5 bases). Germline V gene lookup returns CDR1 WSHSY and CDR2 SAAADI. The CDR3 spans 15 residues. V shed 0 bases and J shed 7 bases, with 13 bases lying between them.

The chain joins TRBV6-5 to TRBJ1-2, with D possibly TRBD1 on 5 matching bases. CDR3 length equals 13 residues. Germline CDR1 reads MNHEY; CDR2 reads SVGAGI. Trimming pared 2 bases from V and 5 bases from J, leaving 9 bases between. The CDR3 nucleotides are TGTGCCAGCAGTTACGCAGGGAAATATGGCTACACCTTC. Amino acids: CASSYAGKYGYTF.

CDR3 loop: CALRVVTYEQYF. The CDR3 nucleotides read TGTGCCCTCCGGGTCGTTACCTACGAGCAGTACTTC. This chain connects TRBV30 to TRBJ2-7; D gene uncertain. There are 12 residues in the CDR3. The V gene lost 8 bases and the J gene lost 2 bases, with 13 bases spanning the gap. From germline, CDR1 is GTSNPN and CDR2 SVGIG (reference sequence).

This chain links TRBV5-1 with TRBJ2-2; weak D call: TRBD1 (5 bases). The V end was cut by 5 bases, the J end by 4 bases, with 9 bases between. In germline, CDR1 is SGHRS, CDR2 YFSETQ. This CDR3 is built from 13 residues. The CDR3 coding sequence is TGCGCCAGCAGGCTGACAGTCACCGGGGAGCTGTTTTTT. This sequence encodes CASRLTVTGELFF.

V gene TRBV28 combines with J gene TRBJ1-1, with D unclear. CDR1 and CDR2 (germline): MDHEN, SYDVKM. The germline V and J ends were trimmed by 6 bases and 0 bases, with 8 bases remaining between them. The CDR3 length is 13 residues. CDR3 sequence (DNA): TGTGCCAGCAGCGACATAATGAACACTGAAGCTTTCTTT. As protein: CASSDIMNTEAFF.

CDR3 in DNA: TGTGCCAGCAGCCAAGTGTTCGGGAGTGGGTCCTACGAGCAGTACTTC. The encoded protein is CASSQVFGSGSYEQYF. The genes are TRBV14 and TRBJ2-7, with D perhaps matching TRBD2 (6 bases). The length of the CDR3 is 16 residues. Germline CDR1 is SGHDN and CDR2 is FVKESK. V was cut by 1 base and J by 1 base, with 14 bases left in between.

The chain employs TRBV30 and TRBJ2-1; 10 positions agree with TRBD2. CDR3 length: 15 residues. From germline, CDR1 is GTSNPN and CDR2 SVGIG (reference sequence). Trimming at V came to 5 bases and at J to 8 bases, leaving 12 bases not matched to a gene. In nucleotides, the CDR3 is TGTGCCTGGGAGACTTGGTCTAGCGGGAGCTATGAGCAGTTCTTC. It is translated as CAWETWSSGSYEQFF.

CDR3: CASTTGLAIYEQFF. In nucleotides, the CDR3 is TGTGCCAGCACCACCGGACTAGCGATTTATGAGCAGTTCTTC. This rearrangement joins TRBV28 to TRBJ2-1, with 9 bases identical to TRBD2. Germline assignment: CDR1 MDHEN and CDR2 SYDVKM. CDR3 length: 14 residues. J gave up 8 bases and V 7 bases, and 9 bases lay outside the gene matches. Full variable domain (rest looked up from reference TRBV28 and TRBJ2-1): DVKVTQSSRYLVKRTGEKVFLECVQDMDHENMFWYRQDPGLGLRLIYFSYDVKMKEKGDIPEGYSVSREKKERFSLILESASTNQTSMYLCASTTGLAIYEQFFGPGTRLTVL.

The gene calls are TRBV5-8 and TRBJ2-5, with 11 bases identical to TRBD2. Trimming took 3 bases from V and 2 from J; bases not matched to a gene: 6. The germline V gene has CDR1 SGHTS and CDR2 YDEGEE. There are 16 residues in the CDR3. The CDR3 nucleotides are TGTGCCAGCAGCTCGGGGACTAGCGGCCAGCAAGAGACCCAGTACTTC. As protein: CASSSGTSGQQETQYF. The full variable domain, in which reference TRBV5-8 and TRBJ2-5 provide the parts outside the CDR3, is EAGVTQSPTHLIKTRGQQATLRCSPISGHTSVYWYQQALGLGLQFLLWYDEGEERNRGNFPPRFSGRQFPNYSSELNVNALELEDSALYLCASSSGTSGQQETQYFGPGTRLLVL.

The chain uses TRBV19 and TRBJ2-7, with D possibly TRBD1 on 5 matching bases. This CDR3 spans 14 amino acids. From germline, CDR1 is LNHDA and CDR2 SQIVND (reference sequence). V gave up 0 bases and J gave up 6 bases, with 12 bases separating them. This CDR3 reads CASSIERQSGEQYF. In DNA form, the CDR3 reads TGTGCCAGTAGTATAGAGAGACAGTCGGGCGAGCAGTACTTC.

V and J are TRBV27 and TRBJ2-7; 8 bases are a match to TRBD1. The V segment lost 8 bases and the J segment 2 bases; nucleotides outside the gene matches: 8. The length of the CDR3 is 14 residues. CDR1 is MNHEY and CDR2 is SMNVEV in the germline V gene (reference sequence). As DNA, the CDR3 is TGTGCCAGCTATGGACAGGGAAGAACCTACGAGCAGTACTTC. Encoded protein: CASYGQGRTYEQYF.

This clone was seen a few times. The genes are TRBV19 and TRBJ2-5; D is unclear. The CDR3 covers 13 residues. Germline lookup yields CDR1 LNHDA and CDR2 SQIVND (reference sequence). Deletions cut 5 bases from V and 2 bases from J, with 9 bases between. CDR3 in amino acids: CASSVDGQETQYF. DNA of the CDR3: TGTGCCAGTAGTGTGGACGGGCAAGAGACCCAGTACTTC.

V and J are TRBV7-3 and TRBJ2-1, with TRBD2 identical over 7 bases. This CDR3 has 15 residues. Trimming at V came to 2 bases and at J to 9 bases, leaving 10 bases not matched to a gene. Germline lookup yields CDR1 SGHTA and CDR2 FQGTGA. The CDR3 spells CASSLLSGGSGEQFF. Here the CDR3 DNA reads TGTGCCAGCAGCTTACTTTCGGGAGGATCCGGTGAGCAGTTCTTC.

The chain carries TRBV23-1 and TRBJ2-3; 9 bases align to TRBD2. TRBV23-1 is marked as an open reading frame, function uncertain. V dropped 0 bases and J dropped 6; count of bases not matched to a gene: 4. CDR3 length: 15 amino acids. The CDR3 here is CASSQSGREGDTQYF. In nucleotides, the CDR3 is TGCGCCAGCAGTCAATCCGGGCGGGAGGGGGATACGCAGTATTTT.

This chain links TRBV27 with TRBJ2-7; 12 bases match TRBD2. Trimming at V came to 3 bases and at J to 4 bases, leaving 7 bases not matched to a gene. The CDR3 is 16 residues long. The germline gives CDR1 MNHEY, CDR2 SMNVEV (reference sequence). The CDR3: CASSFRLAGVGYEQYF. Written as DNA, the CDR3 is TGTGCCAGCAGTTTTCGACTAGCGGGAGTAGGGTACGAGCAGTACTTC.

The rearrangement links TRBV28 to TRBJ2-3; 15 bases are shared with TRBD2. Trimming cost V 6 bases and J 4 bases; bases outside gene matches: 8. This CDR3 spans 17 amino acids. Per the germline V gene, CDR1 is MDHEN and CDR2 is SYDVKM. The CDR3 sequence: CASRSGGLAGGPDTQYF. In nucleotides, the CDR3 is TGTGCCAGCAGATCGGGGGGACTAGCGGGAGGACCAGATACGCAGTATTTT.

The chain joins TRBV10-2 to TRBJ1-1, with D perhaps matching TRBD1 (6 bases). The CDR3 loop spans 13 amino acids. The germline V gene has CDR1 WSHSY and CDR2 SAAADI. V was shortened by 3 bases and J by 4 bases, with 9 bases between the two germline ends. In DNA form, the CDR3 reads TGCGCCAGCAGTGATAGGGGGACCACTGAAGCTTTCTTT. This translates into CASSDRGTTEAFF.

The rearrangement uses TRBV30 and TRBJ1-2; tentative D call: TRBD1 (5 bases). Germline CDR1 and CDR2: GTSNPN and SVGIG (reference sequence). Trimming stripped 4 bases from V and 7 bases from J, with 16 bases between. The CDR3 runs to 13 residues. The CDR3 loop is CAWTVRPGGGYTF. CDR3 sequence (DNA): TGTGCCTGGACTGTCAGACCGGGGGGTGGCTACACCTTC.

The chain joins TRBV19 to TRBJ2-2; TRBD2 agrees at 10 bases. The CDR3 contains 17 residues. V was pared by 3 bases and J by 3 bases, with 7 bases of the junction left unmatched. Germline CDR1 reads LNHDA; CDR2 reads SQIVND (reference sequence). The CDR3 DNA sequence: TGTGCCAGTAGTATGGTGGCTAGCGGGAGATACACCGGGGAGCTGTTTTTT. The encoded protein is CASSMVASGRYTGELFF.

The table lists this clone with a count of one. The chain combines TRBV7-8 with TRBJ2-5, with unresolved D. Germline CDR1 SGHVS, CDR2 FQNEAQ. The CDR3 extends over 15 amino acids. V was pared by 3 bases and J by 2 bases, with 13 bases between. The CDR3 sequence: CASSFGQVRQETQYF. The CDR3 bases are TGTGCCAGCAGCTTCGGCCAAGTCCGACAAGAGACCCAGTACTTC.

The CDR3 nucleotides are TGTGCCAGTAATCCTAGCGGGGCTTCCTACAATGAGCAGTTCTTC. Translation: CASNPSGASYNEQFF. The V gene is TRBV19, the J gene TRBJ2-1, with 9 bases lining up with TRBD2. Germline CDR1 reads LNHDA; CDR2 reads SQIVND (reference sequence). The V and J ends lost 7 bases and 1 base, in that order; junction bases with no gene match: 5. The CDR3 sequence is 15 residues long.

The chain couples TRBV7-8 to TRBJ1-1; D is ambiguous. The CDR3 consists of 14 residues. V was cut by 1 base and J by 1 base, with 7 bases left in between. Germline-derived CDR1 and CDR2 are SGHVS and FQNEAQ. CDR3 protein: CASSLVSGNTEAFF. For the CDR3, the DNA is TGTGCCAGCAGCTTAGTATCCGGGAACACTGAAGCTTTCTTT.

The chain couples TRBV6-6 to TRBJ2-2; TRBD1 matches 9 bases. V lost 0 bases, J lost 4 bases, and 0 bases stayed unmatched. This CDR3 spans 15 amino acids. The germline CDR1 and CDR2 sequences are MNHNY and SVGAGI (reference sequence). CDR3 region: CASSYSTGGTGELFF. CDR3 nucleotide sequence: TGTGCCAGCAGTTACTCGACAGGGGGCACCGGGGAGCTGTTTTTT.